This T cell receptor (beta chain) was identified in a study of T-cell reconstitution after alpha-beta-depleted transplantation in children. Trimming removed 5 bases at V and 3 bases at J, with 17 bases between. The length of the CDR3 is 15 residues. Germline assignment: CDR1 SSHAT and CDR2 FNYEAQ (reference sequence). By share, this clonotype counts as medium-sized. Its antigen is not identified. Unique molecular identifiers tagged the TCRbeta library. TCRdb itself ran the PCR reads through MiXCR, one entry per CDR3 protein. The sample has 6,500 to 8,000 distinct CDR3 sequences, about 30% seen once. Whole-study findings and limits: One year post-transplant, T-cell counts and diversity were largely derived from T cells produced anew. About two months after transplant, alpha-beta T cells reportedly came from several hundred expanded graft clones. TCRbeta diversity was high at day 60 in some patients (a result of surviving recipient T cells and thymic progenitors).

The sequence was obtained from a boy under three years old who had a stem cell transplant for SCID, so the T cells may come from the graft donor. V and J are TRBV7-7 and TRBJ2-7; the D gene could be TRBD1 or TRBD2 (5 bases each). Sequenced material: peripheral blood, taken 60 days after TCRalphabeta/CD19-depleted stem cell transplant. The CDR3 protein is CASSPGSRELYEQYF. Here the CDR3 DNA reads TGTGCCAGCAGCCCGGGGAGCAGGGAGCTCTACGAGCAGTACTTC.